This TCR beta chain was identified in a study of shared clonotypes between healthy human individuals (dated by TCRdb to the early 2020s). Notes on the research overall: Three men and a couple of women, aged 18 to 49 years, made up the cohort. Different laboratories and diverse techniques were used to prepare libraries and sequence TCR repertoires, to increase sequencing depth and limit assay-specific biases. To estimate repertoire size and how much clonotypes are shared between individuals, the study performed deep sequencing of blood TCR repertoires from 4 to 6 healthy adults. Each donor's leukapheresis produced roughly between roughly 0.85 and 9.5 billion PBMCs. For each donor, CD4 naive and CD4 memory were each run on three plates, CD8 naive on two plates, and CD8 memory on one plate. Broader findings and caveats from the paper: Even with the large sequencing depth, rarefaction of the sorted-subset datasets indicated that sequencing was incomplete. Clonotypes shared by all four sorted-subset donors showed higher generation probabilities than non-shared clonotypes. Pairwise subsampling indicated that sequencing depth was expected to affect the degree of clonotype sharing among donors. When a few donors were compared, the shared fraction of clonotypes was around 5% for naive CD4, 3% to 4% for naive CD8, 2.3% for memory CD4, and 0.3% to 0.5% for memory CD8. Naive subsets generally had larger estimated clonotype richness than memory subsets did. The small number of donors limited the genetic and exposure-history diversity represented. Sampling was limited to blood, and TCR repertoires in tissue likely differ from TCR repertoires in blood.

Using the deep immunoSEQ assay, TCR CDR3 regions were amplified from genomic DNA by multiplex PCR. Extracted genomic DNA from each cell subset was distributed evenly across all wells of several immunoSEQ 96-well plates, and each plate was treated as a replicate. Each replicate PCR for sorted subsets received about 0.2 ug genomic DNA, equal to 30,000 or so T cell genomes. Purified libraries were measured with a Qubit 3.0 fluorometer, size-checked on a Bioanalyzer 2100, and measured again with the KAPA Library Quantification kit. Every immunoSEQ 96-well plate was sequenced on a dedicated single-read 150-cycle Illumina NextSeq 550 flow cell. As for how the authors treated the data: Because the immunoSEQ output included only junctional sequences and no quality scores, the filtering could not be the same as the filtering used for full-length reads. Sequences were annotated with PyIR, a Python wrapper for IgBLAST v1.9, and V/J genes and CDR3 were assigned using IMGT germline references. Any read was removed if the V/J assignment was weak (E-value above 1e-6), the CDR3 was missing, or the read contained stop codons, out-of-frame junctions, or ambiguous translated residues. A V3J clonotype was defined by an identical inferred V gene, J gene, and CDR3 amino acid sequence. The percentage overlap between two repertoires was calculated by dividing the number of shared unique clonotypes by the size of the smaller repertoire. Richness of each repertoire was evaluated using RTK rarefaction, the Chao1 estimator, and Recon v2.1 estimates of unobserved clonotypes. OLGA was used to compute generation probabilities for all TCRbeta clonotypes that the gDNA method yielded from a handful of donors. TCRdb re-hosts the immuneACCESS table, in-frame sequences only. Its copies lack some clones; in the studies checked, an unresolved V gene accounts for under half of them, and the cause for the rest is not known. That table furnishes V, J and clone size, whereas the DNA furnished D and trimming. The sample table holds millions of clones, of which approximately 95% were seen once. The top ten clones comprise roughly 0.36% of the sample.

CDR1 and CDR2 were assigned from the germline V gene as SGHTA and FQGTGA. V gives up 2 bases and J gives up 0 bases, and the segment between their germline ends measures 11 bases. From its cysteine to its phenylalanine, the CDR3 spans 15 amino acids. Only the CDR3 part of the read is kept: 45 bases, read in frame from the first base. On this clone: Its target antigen remains unknown. No qualities accompany the bases; no much larger clone lies one base away.

Healthy HIV-negative adults with no recently reported acute infections or vaccinations were included as donors. Only Caucasian adults living in Nashville, Tennessee, USA were represented among the donors. CD4+ T cells were enriched through magnetic negative selection, after which naive cells were positively selected on CD45RA and the remaining negative fraction served as the memory subset. Blood was obtained by leukapheresis, after which PBMCs were separated by Ficoll-Histopaque density gradient centrifugation and cryopreserved in liquid nitrogen vapor phase. Analytical flow cytometry was used to check the purity and quantity of every magnetically sorted T cell population. From each sorted fraction, genomic DNA was isolated and quantified by UV absorbance on a Nanodrop 2000c.

The chain is made from TRBV7-3 and TRBJ2-7; D gene: possibly TRBD2, on 6 matching bases. Sequencing was done on a sample of naive CD4+ T cells from PBMCs. Reading the label with the study, this specimen's cell subset or site is: CD45RA+ positively selected. The source of this sequence is a man aged 18-30 years in good health. Some clones in this sample may be carry-over from other donors' samples. Read as DNA, the sequence is TGTGCCAGCAGCTTAGGGGGGAGCCCCTCCTACGAGCAGTACTTC. This yields the protein CASSLGGSPSYEQYF.